Shown below are 32 T cell receptor beta chains from a single sample sequenced in a study of CD8+CD57+ T cells in acquired aplastic anemia (dated by TCRdb to the late 2010s). The patients picked for sequencing were ones in whom flow cytometry had shown an expansion of CD8+CD57+ cells. The sequencing machine was an Illumina HiSeq 2000. Genomic DNA served as template for TCR beta VDJ combination and CDR3 sequence profiling. TCRdb itself trimmed the public reads at Q25 with fastp, ran MiXCR and retained productive beta chains. Each entry is one CDR3 protein sequence, shown with its most common DNA and genes. Counted in this sample were more than 150,000 distinct CDR3 sequences; almost 50% of them appeared once. The top ten hold roughly 13% of the sample. The sequenced material came from sorted CD4+, CD8+, or CD8+CD57+ T cells (not recorded which) from PBMCs. These receptors were collected from a human donor with aplastic anemia.

V and J are TRBV10-3 and TRBJ1-6, with 7 nucleotides matching TRBD1. The germline CDR1 and CDR2 sequences are ENHRY and SYGVKD. Trimming removed 5 bases from V and 6 bases from J; junction bases left unmatched: 7. There are 15 residues in the CDR3. CDR3 residues: CAISSSGTANSPLHF. DNA for the CDR3: TGTGCCATCAGTTCCTCCGGGACAGCTAATTCACCCCTCCACTTT.

To note about this clonotype: At one end the junction does not follow the germline gene, possibly because of a read error. J is TRBJ1-2 and V is TRBV5-1; tentative D call: TRBD1 (5 bases). There are 16 residues in the CDR3. CDR1 is SGHRS and CDR2 is YFSETQ in the germline V gene. The CDR3 protein is CAGSPGLRGPNYGYTF. The CDR3 DNA sequence: TGCGCCGGCAGCCCGGGACTGCGGGGCCCTAACTATGGCTACACCTTC.

There are many counts of this clonotype. The V and J genes are TRBV12-3 or TRBV12-4 and TRBJ2-7; 8 nucleotides match TRBD1. Germline trimming cut 6 bases from V and 5 bases from J; bases unmatched to any gene: 12. The CDR3 is 15 amino acids. For the CDR3, the DNA is TGTGCCAGCAGCATCCTCGGACAGGGTACAAACGAGCAGTACTTC. Translated, it gives CASSILGQGTNEQYF.

This clonotype appeared many times. The chain employs TRBV19 and TRBJ2-2, with D possibly TRBD1 on 6 matching bases. This CDR3 region has 13 residues. Germline V lookup: CDR1 LNHDA, CDR2 SQIVND (reference sequence). V was cut by 7 bases and J by 7 bases, with 13 bases left in between. CDR3 nucleotides: TGTGCCAGTATCCCACAGGGTGGCGGGGAGCTGTTTTTT. This gives the protein CASIPQGGGELFF.

The gene calls are TRBV20-1 and TRBJ2-3; the D gene is possibly TRBD1 (7 bases). CDR1 and CDR2 from the germline V gene are DFQATT and SNEGSKA (reference sequence). Trimming took off 0 bases at V and 1 base at J, with 11 bases between the two ends. The CDR3 is 15 amino acids. DNA for the CDR3: TGCAGTGCTAGAGATCAGGGGGGACGCACAGATACGCAGTATTTT. Protein sequence: CSARDQGGRTDTQYF.

The chain is built from TRBV20-1 and TRBJ2-5; weak D call: TRBD2 (5 bases). This CDR3 region has 11 residues. The germline V and J ends were trimmed by 6 bases and 4 bases, with 9 bases remaining between them. Per the germline V gene, CDR1 is DFQATT and CDR2 is SNEGSKA (reference sequence). CDR3 region: CSAPRVETQYF. DNA of the CDR3: TGCAGTGCCCCGCGGGTAGAGACCCAGTACTTC.

The chain employs TRBV11-2 and TRBJ2-1; 10 positions agree with TRBD2. V lost 5 bases and J lost 4; bases outside the gene matches: 5. In germline, CDR1 is SGHAT, CDR2 FQNNGV. There are 15 residues in the CDR3. DNA of the CDR3: TGTGCCAGCAGCACCGGGACTAGCGTATACAATGAGCAGTTCTTC. Its protein is CASSTGTSVYNEQFF.

The V and J genes are TRBV7-2 and TRBJ2-7, with D unclear. The germline V gene has CDR1 SGHTA and CDR2 FQGNSA. V was clipped by 1 base and J by 6 bases, with 10 bases between them. The length of the CDR3 is 13 residues. CDR3 nucleotide sequence: TGTGCCAGCAGCTTAGATGTCAGGCCCGAGCAGTACTTC. Residues: CASSLDVRPEQYF.

This chain links TRBV29-1 with TRBJ2-7; 9 bases agree with TRBD1. This CDR3 has 15 residues. Germline CDR1 SQVTM, CDR2 ANQGSEA. Written as DNA, the CDR3 is TGCAGTGCTAGAGGTCCGGGACAGGGAGGCCTCGAGCAGTACTTC. Protein sequence: CSARGPGQGGLEQYF.

The gene calls are TRBV9 and TRBJ2-7; no clear D. This CDR3 is built from 13 residues. The germline V gene has CDR1 SGDLS and CDR2 YYNGEE. V lost 4 bases, J lost 5 bases, and 13 bases lay in between. CDR3 in amino acids: CASSTGHPDEQYF. CDR3 sequence (DNA): TGTGCCAGCAGCACGGGTCACCCGGACGAGCAGTACTTC.

This chain uses TRBV19 with TRBJ2-3; D is perhaps TRBD2 (6 bases). Trimming stripped 1 base from V and 5 bases from J, with 13 bases between. This CDR3 has 15 residues. The germline V gene encodes CDR1 LNHDA and CDR2 SQIVND (reference sequence). CDR3 loop: CASSIGGRPVDTQYF. The CDR3 nucleotides are TGTGCCAGTAGTATAGGGGGGAGGCCGGTAGATACGCAGTATTTT.

V usage is TRBV10-3 and J usage is TRBJ1-4; TRBD1 matches at 9 bases. The CDR3 sequence is 16 residues long. With 2 bases clipped from V and 6 bases from J, the junction kept 7 bases outside the gene matches. Germline loops: CDR1 ENHRY, CDR2 SYGVKD. DNA of the CDR3: TGTGCCATCAGTGAGCCGGGACAGGGAGGGGATGAAAAACTGTTTTTT. It codes for CAISEPGQGGDEKLFF.

Only one count was recorded for this clonotype. V gene TRBV2 combines with J gene TRBJ2-5; 9 positions agree with TRBD1. The CDR3 consists of 14 residues. Trimming cost V 9 bases and J 4 bases; bases outside gene matches: 9. Germline CDR1 SNHLY, CDR2 FYNNEI. The CDR3 DNA sequence: TGTGCCAGGGAACAGGGGGCGATCAGAGAGACCCAGTACTTC. This codes for CAREQGAIRETQYF.

Many counts were recorded for this clonotype. This chain links TRBV20-1 with TRBJ1-4; D ambiguous. The V gene's germline CDR1 is DFQATT and CDR2 SNEGSKA (reference sequence). The CDR3 loop spans 14 amino acids. V was trimmed by 4 bases and J by 8 bases, leaving 17 bases between them. CDR3 in amino acids: CSATPYSGSEKLFF. DNA for the CDR3: TGCAGTGCTACCCCTTACTCCGGGTCGGAAAAACTGTTTTTT.

Notes on this clonotype: A read error may produce the germline difference seen at one junction end. The chain combines TRBV10-1 with TRBJ2-5; D might be TRBD1 (6 bases). CDR1 is WNHNN, CDR2 SYGVQD, per germline (reference sequence). The CDR3 totals 15 residues. The CDR3, as DNA: TGCGCCAGCAGTGATAGTCTGGACAGCCAAGAGACCCAGCACTTC. It translates to CASSDSLDSQETQHF.

V and J are TRBV2 and TRBJ2-7, with TRBD1 identical over 8 bases. In germline, CDR1 is SNHLY, CDR2 FYNNEI. With 7 bases clipped from V and 2 bases from J, the junction kept 7 bases outside the gene matches. The CDR3 runs to 14 residues. The CDR3 region has the DNA TGTGCCAGCAATCGAGACAGGGGTCCCTACGAGCAGTACTTC. It translates to CASNRDRGPYEQYF.

A remark on this clonotype: A read error may account for a junction end that differs from germline. The rearrangement joins TRBV7-6 to TRBJ1-4; 7 nucleotides match TRBD1. This CDR3 has 15 residues. Per the germline V gene, CDR1 is SGHVS and CDR2 is FNYEAQ. The CDR3 DNA is TGTGCCAGCAGCTTAGCGGGACAGTTCAATGAAAAAGTGTTTTTT. This translates into CASSLAGQFNEKVFF.

This clonotype occurred many times. The chain links TRBV5-1 to TRBJ2-7, with TRBD1 matching over 9 bases. Trimming took 5 bases from V and 3 from J; bases not matched to a gene: 9. The CDR3 contains 15 residues. CDR1 SGHRS and CDR2 YFSETQ come from the germline V gene. This chain's CDR3 is CASSKAVDRGYEQYF. CDR3 nucleotide sequence: TGCGCCAGCAGTAAGGCCGTGGACAGGGGCTACGAGCAGTACTTC.

The chain links TRBV10-3 to TRBJ2-5; D gene unclear. V was clipped by 0 bases and J by 7 bases, with 12 bases between them. CDR1 ENHRY and CDR2 SYGVKD come from the germline V gene. CDR3 length: 14 amino acids. The CDR3, as DNA: TGTGCCATCAGTGAGTCCGGCGGAGTGGTGACCCAGTACTTC. Amino acid sequence: CAISESGGVVTQYF.

The rearrangement uses TRBV4-1 and TRBJ2-1; D possibly matches TRBD1 or TRBD2 (6 bases each). Germline values: CDR1 MGHRA, CDR2 YSYEKL. The CDR3 consists of 16 residues. Trimming took off 4 bases at V and 11 bases at J, with 24 bases between the two ends. CDR3 sequence (DNA): TGCGCCAGCAGCCGGCCTTCCGGACAGAGAGCGGGTAAGCAGTTCTTC. It is translated as CASSRPSGQRAGKQFF.

This clonotype was counted a few times. This chain uses TRBV12-3 or TRBV12-4 with TRBJ2-4; the match to TRBD2 covers 13 bases. The CDR3 has 19 residues. V lost 4 bases and J lost 1; bases outside the gene matches: 10. CDR3 DNA sequence: TGTGCCAGCAGTTCTCTTACTAGCGGGGGGGGGCCGGCCAAAAACATTCAGTACTTC. Amino acids: CASSSLTSGGGPAKNIQYF.

This clonotype showed up many times. V and J are TRBV24-1 and TRBJ2-7; the D is unclear. The CDR3 runs to 13 residues. From germline, CDR1 is KGHDR and CDR2 SFDVKD. The germline V and J ends were trimmed by 9 bases and 3 bases, with 14 bases remaining between them. The CDR3 reads CATSDGPLYEQYF. DNA for the CDR3: TGTGCCACCTCGGACGGACCTCTCTACGAGCAGTACTTC.

In this sample, this clonotype turned up a few times. J is TRBJ2-3 and V is TRBV6-1; D tentatively fits TRBD1 or TRBD2 (5 bases each). The CDR3 loop spans 14 amino acids. The V gene lost 6 bases and the J gene lost 5 bases, with 15 bases spanning the gap. Germline-derived CDR1 and CDR2 are MNHNS and SASEGT. For the CDR3, the DNA is TGTGCCAGCAGGATCCGGGACGAGCGAGATACGCAGTATTTT. It codes for CASRIRDERDTQYF.

This clonotype was picked up many times. The rearrangement joins TRBV20-1 to TRBJ2-7, with 7 positions matching TRBD2. V dropped 0 bases and J dropped 0; count of bases not matched to a gene: 5. Germline V gives CDR1 DFQATT, CDR2 SNEGSKA (reference sequence). The CDR3 has 15 amino acids. CDR3: CSAREDGGFSYEQYF. The CDR3 nucleotides are TGCAGTGCTAGAGAGGACGGGGGGTTCTCCTACGAGCAGTACTTC.

The V and J genes are TRBV19 and TRBJ2-7; D possibly corresponds to TRBD2 (5 bases). The germline V and J ends were trimmed by 5 bases and 12 bases, with 17 bases remaining between them. Germline V CDR1 and CDR2: LNHDA, SQIVND (reference sequence). The CDR3 is 12 amino acids. The CDR3 nucleotides are TGTGCCAGTAGTTTTCTACAAGACTATCTGTACTTC. It encodes CASSFLQDYLYF.

J is TRBJ1-5 and V is TRBV7-8, with 9 bases identical to TRBD1. CDR1 and CDR2 from the germline V gene are SGHVS and FQNEAQ. V dropped 5 bases and J dropped 6; count of bases not matched to a gene: 8. The CDR3 is 15 amino acids. The CDR3 bases are TGTGCCAGCAGCATGGGACAGGGTGAGGTTCAGCCCCAGCATTTT. Translating it yields CASSMGQGEVQPQHF.

The gene calls are TRBV7-2 and TRBJ2-2, with D possibly matching TRBD1 (5 bases). The CDR3 is 13 amino acids. CDR1 is SGHTA and CDR2 is FQGNSA in the germline V gene. Trimming removed 4 bases at V and 7 bases at J, with 10 bases between. The CDR3 loop reads CASSSGKGGELFF. DNA for the CDR3: TGTGCCAGCAGCTCAGGGAAGGGCGGGGAGCTGTTTTTT.

V and J are TRBV20-1 and TRBJ1-4; D not resolved. This CDR3 comprises 14 residues. Germline values: CDR1 DFQATT, CDR2 SNEGSKA (reference sequence). Trimming pared 0 bases from V and 7 bases from J, leaving 12 bases between. The CDR3 loop is CSARDAGFREKLFF. CDR3 nucleotide sequence: TGCAGTGCTAGAGATGCGGGGTTTCGTGAAAAACTGTTTTTT.

Many counts were recorded for this clonotype. This chain uses TRBV9 with TRBJ1-1, with D perhaps TRBD1 (6 bases). The V gene lost 6 bases and the J gene lost 2 bases, with 11 bases spanning the gap. In germline, CDR1 is SGDLS, CDR2 YYNGEE. The CDR3 sequence is 13 residues long. CDR3 region: CASTRGGNTEAFF. DNA for the CDR3: TGTGCCAGCACGAGAGGGGGTAACACTGAAGCTTTCTTT.

The rearrangement links TRBV7-6 to TRBJ2-7, with 9 bases identical to TRBD1. This CDR3 spans 15 amino acids. The trim removed 5 bases at V and 7 bases at J, leaving 12 bases unmatched. Per germline, CDR1 SGHVS and CDR2 FNYEAQ. Here the CDR3 DNA reads TGTGCCAGCAGCCCGGACGTTTGGGACAGGGAAGAGCAGTACTTC. Residues: CASSPDVWDREEQYF.

The chain has TRBV24-1 and TRBJ1-1, with 10 bases that match TRBD1. V lost 1 base, J lost 7 bases, and 5 bases stayed unmatched. Germline V gene sequence: CDR1 KGHDR, CDR2 SFDVKD. The length of the CDR3 is 15 residues. In DNA form, the CDR3 reads TGTGCCACCAGTGATTTCGGACAGGGGGACAATGAAGCTTTCTTT. Its translation is CATSDFGQGDNEAFF.

This clonotype has at least ten counts. The chain combines TRBV5-6 with TRBJ1-3; D gene unclear. V was shortened by 1 base and J by 2 bases, with 4 bases between the two germline ends. The CDR3 is made up of 13 amino acids. CDR1 is SGHDT, CDR2 YYEEEE, per germline. The CDR3 nucleotides are TGTGCCAGCAGCTTGTATGCTGGAAACACCATATATTTT. Its translation is CASSLYAGNTIYF.